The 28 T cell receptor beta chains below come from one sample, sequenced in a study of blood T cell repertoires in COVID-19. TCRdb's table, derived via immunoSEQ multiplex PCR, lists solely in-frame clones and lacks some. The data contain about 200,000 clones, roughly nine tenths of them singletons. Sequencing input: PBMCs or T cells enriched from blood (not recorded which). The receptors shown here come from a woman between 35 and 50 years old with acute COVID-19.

CDR3 sequence reads: CASTDLQGMNTEAFF. In nucleotides, the CDR3 is TGTGCCAGTACCGACCTACAGGGGATGAACACTGAAGCTTTCTTT. The V call is TRBV19, the J call TRBJ1-1, with 7 positions matching TRBD1. The CDR3 sequence is 15 residues long. V shed 7 bases and J 0 bases; nucleotides not matched to a gene: 8. Germline V gives CDR1 LNHDA, CDR2 SQIVND (reference sequence). The whole variable domain, filled in from reference TRBV19 and TRBJ1-1, reads DGGITQSPKYLFRKEGQNVTLSCEQNLNHDAMYWYRQDPGQGLRLIYYSQIVNDFQKGDIAEGYSVSREKKESFPLTVTSAQKNPTAFYLCASTDLQGMNTEAFFGQGTRLTVV.

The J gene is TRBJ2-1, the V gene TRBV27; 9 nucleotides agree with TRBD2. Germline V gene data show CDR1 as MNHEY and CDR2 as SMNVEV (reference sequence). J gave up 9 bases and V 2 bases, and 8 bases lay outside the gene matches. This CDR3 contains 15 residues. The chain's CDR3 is CASSLGWRGGSEQFF. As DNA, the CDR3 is TGTGCCAGCAGTTTAGGTTGGCGGGGGGGAAGTGAGCAGTTCTTC.

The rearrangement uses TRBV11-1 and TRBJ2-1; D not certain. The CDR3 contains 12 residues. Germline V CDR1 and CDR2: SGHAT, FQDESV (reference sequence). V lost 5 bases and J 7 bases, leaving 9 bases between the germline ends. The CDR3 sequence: CASSPTWNEQFF. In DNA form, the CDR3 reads TGTGCCAGCAGCCCGACATGGAATGAGCAGTTCTTC.

The CDR3 reads CASSLGSGRGGSSPLHF. CDR3 in DNA: TGTGCCAGCAGCTTAGGATCAGGGCGCGGTGGTAGTTCACCCCTCCACTTT. V is TRBV7-2 and J is TRBJ1-6, with D maybe TRBD1 (5 bases). V lost 1 base and J lost 9, with 19 bases in between. CDR3 length: 17 residues. Per the germline V gene, CDR1 is SGHTA and CDR2 is FQGNSA.

CDR3 region: CASSIKTGTEAFF. CDR3 DNA: TGTGCCAGCAGTATAAAAACGGGCACTGAAGCTTTCTTT. V gene TRBV7-9 combines with J gene TRBJ1-1; D unclear. CDR1 SEHNR and CDR2 FQNEAQ come from the germline V gene (reference sequence). The CDR3 extends over 13 amino acids. V lost 6 bases to trimming and J lost 4 bases, with 12 bases between them.

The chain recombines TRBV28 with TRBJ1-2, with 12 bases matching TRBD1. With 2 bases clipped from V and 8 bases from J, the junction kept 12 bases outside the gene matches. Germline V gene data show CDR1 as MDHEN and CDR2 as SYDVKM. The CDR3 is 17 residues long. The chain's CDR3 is CASSLKVPGQGARGYTF. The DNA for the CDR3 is TGTGCCAGCAGTTTAAAAGTACCGGGACAGGGGGCGCGAGGCTACACCTTC.

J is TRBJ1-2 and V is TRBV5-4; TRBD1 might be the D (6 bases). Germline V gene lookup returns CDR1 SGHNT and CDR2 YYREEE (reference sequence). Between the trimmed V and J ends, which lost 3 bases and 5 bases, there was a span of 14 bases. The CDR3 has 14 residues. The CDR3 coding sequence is TGTGCCAGCAGCTCTACGGGACACCTTTATGGCTACACCTTC. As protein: CASSSTGHLYGYTF. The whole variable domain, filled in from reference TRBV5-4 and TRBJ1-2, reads ETGVTQSPTHLIKTRGQQVTLRCSSQSGHNTVSWYQQALGQGPQFIFQYYREEENGRGNFPPRFSGLQFPNYSSELNVNALELDDSALYLCASSSTGHLYGYTFGSGTRLTVV.

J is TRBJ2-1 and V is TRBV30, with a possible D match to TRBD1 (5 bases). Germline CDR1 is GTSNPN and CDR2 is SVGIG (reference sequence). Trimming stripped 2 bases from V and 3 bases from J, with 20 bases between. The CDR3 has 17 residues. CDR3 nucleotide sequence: TGTGCCTGGAGTAGAAACTTACGACAGATTCTCTACAATGAGCAGTTCTTC. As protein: CAWSRNLRQILYNEQFF. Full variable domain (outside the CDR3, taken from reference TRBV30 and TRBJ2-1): SQTIHQWPATLVQPVGSPLSLECTVEGTSNPNLYWYRQAAGRGLQLLFYSVGIGQISSEVPQNLSASRPQDRQFILSSKKLLLSDSGFYLCAWSRNLRQILYNEQFFGPGTRLTVL.

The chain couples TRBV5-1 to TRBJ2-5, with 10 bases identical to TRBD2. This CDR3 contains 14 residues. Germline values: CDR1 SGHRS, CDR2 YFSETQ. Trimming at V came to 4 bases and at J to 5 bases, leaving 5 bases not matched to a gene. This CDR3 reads CASSATSGKETQYF. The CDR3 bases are TGCGCCAGCAGCGCTACTAGCGGGAAGGAGACCCAGTACTTC.

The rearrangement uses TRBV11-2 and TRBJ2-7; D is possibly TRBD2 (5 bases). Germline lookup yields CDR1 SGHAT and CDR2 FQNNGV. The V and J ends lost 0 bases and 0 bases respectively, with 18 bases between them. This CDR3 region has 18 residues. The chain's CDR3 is CASSLDFRLAEVSYEQYF. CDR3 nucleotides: TGTGCCAGCAGCTTAGATTTTCGTCTAGCTGAGGTCTCCTACGAGCAGTACTTC.

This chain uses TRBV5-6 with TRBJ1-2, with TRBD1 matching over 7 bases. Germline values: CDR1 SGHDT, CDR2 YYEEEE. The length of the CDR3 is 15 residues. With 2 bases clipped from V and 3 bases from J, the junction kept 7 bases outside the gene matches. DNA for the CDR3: TGTGCCAGCAGCTTTTTACAGGGGAGGCACTATGGCTACACCTTC. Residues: CASSFLQGRHYGYTF.

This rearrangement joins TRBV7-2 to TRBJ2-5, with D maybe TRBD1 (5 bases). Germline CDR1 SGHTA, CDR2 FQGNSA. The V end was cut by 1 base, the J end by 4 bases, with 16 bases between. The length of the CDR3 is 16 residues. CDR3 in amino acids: CASSLGSWAGSETQYF. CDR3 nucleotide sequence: TGTGCCAGCAGCTTAGGGTCGTGGGCAGGGTCAGAGACCCAGTACTTC.

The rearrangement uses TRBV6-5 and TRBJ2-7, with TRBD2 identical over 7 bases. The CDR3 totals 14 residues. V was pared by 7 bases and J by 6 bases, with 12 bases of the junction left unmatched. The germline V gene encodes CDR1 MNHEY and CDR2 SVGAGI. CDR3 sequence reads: CASMEGGPLREQYF. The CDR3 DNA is TGTGCCAGCATGGAGGGAGGGCCGTTGCGCGAGCAGTACTTC.

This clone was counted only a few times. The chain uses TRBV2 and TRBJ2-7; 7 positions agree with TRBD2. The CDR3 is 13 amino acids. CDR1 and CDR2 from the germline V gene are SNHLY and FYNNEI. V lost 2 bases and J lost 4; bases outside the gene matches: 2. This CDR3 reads CASSEWRGYEQYF. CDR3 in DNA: TGTGCCAGCAGTGAATGGCGGGGGTACGAGCAGTACTTC.

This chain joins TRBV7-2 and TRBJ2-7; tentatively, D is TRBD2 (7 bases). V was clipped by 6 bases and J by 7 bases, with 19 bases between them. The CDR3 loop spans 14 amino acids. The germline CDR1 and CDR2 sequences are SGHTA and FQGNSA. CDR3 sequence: CASSPWGGTREQYF. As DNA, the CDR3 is TGTGCCAGCAGTCCCTGGGGAGGGACAAGGGAGCAGTACTTC.

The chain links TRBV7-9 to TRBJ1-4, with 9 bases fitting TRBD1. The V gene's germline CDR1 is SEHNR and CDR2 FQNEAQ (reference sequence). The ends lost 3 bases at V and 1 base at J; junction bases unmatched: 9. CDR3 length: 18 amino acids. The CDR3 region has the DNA TGTGCCAGCAGCTTTTCCGGGACAGGGATCGGAACTAATGAAAAACTGTTTTTT. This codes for CASSFSGTGIGTNEKLFF.

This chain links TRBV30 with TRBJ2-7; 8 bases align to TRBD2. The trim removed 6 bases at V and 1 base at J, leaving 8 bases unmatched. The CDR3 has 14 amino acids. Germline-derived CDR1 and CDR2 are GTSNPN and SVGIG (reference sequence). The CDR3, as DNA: TGTGCCTGCGTCACTGCGGGGGGATCCTACGAGCAGTACTTC. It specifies CACVTAGGSYEQYF.

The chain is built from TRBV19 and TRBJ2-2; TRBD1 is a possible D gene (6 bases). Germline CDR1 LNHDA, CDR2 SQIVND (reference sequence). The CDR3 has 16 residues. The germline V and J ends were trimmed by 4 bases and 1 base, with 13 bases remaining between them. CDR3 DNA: TGTGCCAGTAGTAAGGGGCCGGGACAGAACACCGGGGAGCTGTTTTTT. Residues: CASSKGPGQNTGELFF.

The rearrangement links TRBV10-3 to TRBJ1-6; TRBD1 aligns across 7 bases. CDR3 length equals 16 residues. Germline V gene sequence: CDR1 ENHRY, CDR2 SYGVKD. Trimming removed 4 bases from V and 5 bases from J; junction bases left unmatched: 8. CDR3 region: CAISGTSTGDNSPLHF. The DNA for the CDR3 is TGTGCCATCAGTGGAACGAGTACAGGGGATAATTCACCCCTCCACTTT.

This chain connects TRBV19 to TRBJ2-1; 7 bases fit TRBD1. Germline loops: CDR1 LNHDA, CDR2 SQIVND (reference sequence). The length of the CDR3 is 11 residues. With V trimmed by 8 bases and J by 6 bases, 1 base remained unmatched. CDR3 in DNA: TGTGCCAGTGGACAGGCCAATGAGCAGTTCTTC. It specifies CASGQANEQFF.

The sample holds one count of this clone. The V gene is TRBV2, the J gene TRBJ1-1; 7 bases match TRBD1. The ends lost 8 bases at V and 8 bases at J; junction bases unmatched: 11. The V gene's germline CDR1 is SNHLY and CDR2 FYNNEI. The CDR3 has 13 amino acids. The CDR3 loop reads CASPPRQGREAFF. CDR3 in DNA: TGTGCCAGCCCCCCTAGACAGGGAAGGGAAGCTTTCTTT.

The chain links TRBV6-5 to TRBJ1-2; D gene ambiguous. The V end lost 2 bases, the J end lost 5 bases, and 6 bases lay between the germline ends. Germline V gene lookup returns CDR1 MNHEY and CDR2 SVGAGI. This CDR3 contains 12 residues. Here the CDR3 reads CASSYADYGYTF. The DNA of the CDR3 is TGTGCCAGCAGTTACGCGGATTATGGCTACACCTTC.

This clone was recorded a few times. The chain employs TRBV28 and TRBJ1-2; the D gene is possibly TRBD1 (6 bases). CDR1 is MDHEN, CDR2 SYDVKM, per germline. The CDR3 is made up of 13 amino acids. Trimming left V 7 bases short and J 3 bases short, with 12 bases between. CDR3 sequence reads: CASTTGRDYGYTF. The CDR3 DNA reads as TGTGCCAGCACCACAGGGAGGGACTATGGCTACACCTTC.

This CDR3 is CASSAAGGGVTYTF. CDR3 coding DNA: TGTGCCAGCAGTGCCGCCGGGGGGGGTGTTACCTACACCTTC. V gene TRBV25-1 combines with J gene TRBJ1-2; perhaps TRBD1 as D (5 bases). Looked up from germline, CDR1 is MGHDK and CDR2 is SYGVNS. Trimming pared 4 bases from V and 10 bases from J, leaving 19 bases between. This CDR3 has 14 residues.

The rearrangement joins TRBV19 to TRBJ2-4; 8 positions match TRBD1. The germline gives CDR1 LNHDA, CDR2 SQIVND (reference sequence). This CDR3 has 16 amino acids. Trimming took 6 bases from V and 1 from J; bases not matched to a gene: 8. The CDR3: CASSTTHRGAKNIQYF. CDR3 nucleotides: TGTGCCAGTAGCACAACTCACAGGGGGGCCAAAAACATTCAGTACTTC. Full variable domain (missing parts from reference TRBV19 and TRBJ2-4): DGGITQSPKYLFRKEGQNVTLSCEQNLNHDAMYWYRQDPGQGLRLIYYSQIVNDFQKGDIAEGYSVSREKKESFPLTVTSAQKNPTAFYLCASSTTHRGAKNIQYFGAGTRLSVL.

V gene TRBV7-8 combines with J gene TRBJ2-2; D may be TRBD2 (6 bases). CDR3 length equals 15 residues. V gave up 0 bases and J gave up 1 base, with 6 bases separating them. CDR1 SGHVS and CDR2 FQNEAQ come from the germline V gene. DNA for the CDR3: TGTGCCAGCAGCTTAGCGGAGGGGAACACCGGGGAGCTGTTTTTT. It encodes CASSLAEGNTGELFF.

CDR3 in amino acids: CASSPLAVRGTGELFF. The CDR3 DNA reads as TGTGCCAGCAGCCCCCTCGCGGTTCGAGGCACCGGGGAGCTGTTTTTT. The J gene is TRBJ2-2, the V gene TRBV14; D gene unclear. This CDR3 is 16 amino acids long. Trimming cost V 4 bases and J 4 bases, with 16 bases left between them. Germline V gives CDR1 SGHDN, CDR2 FVKESK. Looking up the rest from reference TRBV14 and TRBJ2-2 gives the full variable domain: EAGVTQFPSHSVIEKGQTVTLRCDPISGHDNLYWYRRVMGKEIKFLLHFVKESKQDESGMPNNRFLAERTGGTYSTLKVQPAELEDSGVYFCASSPLAVRGTGELFFGEGSRLTVL.

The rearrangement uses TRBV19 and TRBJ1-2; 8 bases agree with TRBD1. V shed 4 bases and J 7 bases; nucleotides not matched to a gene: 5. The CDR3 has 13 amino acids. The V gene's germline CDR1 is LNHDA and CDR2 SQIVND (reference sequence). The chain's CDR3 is CASSTIGQGGYTF. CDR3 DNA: TGTGCCAGTAGTACTATCGGACAGGGTGGCTACACCTTC.